Listed here are 2 T cell receptor beta chains from one sample, sequenced in a study of cytomegalovirus exposure and HLA in healthy donors. PCR amplification relied on 60 Vbeta primers (plus 13 Jbeta primers). The table came from immunoSEQ multiplex PCR; TCRdb's copy has only in-frame clones and leaves some out. The table has 150,000 to 200,000 clones, about 81% seen once; the top ten hold around 2%. The sequenced sample consisted of PBMCs. All receptors come from a man aged 18 to 29 in good health and CMV-seronegative.

The chain carries TRBV30 and TRBJ2-1; 8 bases map to TRBD2. The CDR3 spans 15 residues. With V trimmed by 1 base and J by 5 bases, 7 bases remained unmatched. CDR1 GTSNPN and CDR2 SVGIG come from the germline V gene (reference sequence). In DNA, the CDR3 is TGTGCCTGGAGTGAGGGGAGTAGCGGGAACAATGAGCAGTTCTTC. The encoded protein is CAWSEGSSGNNEQFF.

V is TRBV16 and J is TRBJ2-7; D might be TRBD1 (5 bases). This CDR3 has 15 amino acids. The germline CDR1 and CDR2 sequences are KGHSY and FQNENV. Trimming left V 8 bases short and J 4 bases short, with 21 bases between. The CDR3 loop reads CASDLADTMYYEQYF. The CDR3 DNA reads TGTGCCAGCGACCTGGCGGACACCATGTATTACGAGCAGTACTTC.